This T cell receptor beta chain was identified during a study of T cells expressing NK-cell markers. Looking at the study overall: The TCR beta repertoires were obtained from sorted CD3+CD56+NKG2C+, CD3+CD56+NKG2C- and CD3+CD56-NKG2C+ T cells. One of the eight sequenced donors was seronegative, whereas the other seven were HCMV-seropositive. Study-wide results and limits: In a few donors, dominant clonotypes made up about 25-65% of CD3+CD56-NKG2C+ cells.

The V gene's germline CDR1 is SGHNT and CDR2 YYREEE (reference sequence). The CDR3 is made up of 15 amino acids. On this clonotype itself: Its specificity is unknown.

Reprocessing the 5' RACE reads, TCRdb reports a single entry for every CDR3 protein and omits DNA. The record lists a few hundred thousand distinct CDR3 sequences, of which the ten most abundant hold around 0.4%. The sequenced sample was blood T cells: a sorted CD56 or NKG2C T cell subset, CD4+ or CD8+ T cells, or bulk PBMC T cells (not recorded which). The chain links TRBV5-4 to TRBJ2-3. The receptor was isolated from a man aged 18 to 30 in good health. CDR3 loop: CASSFGVSDTDTQYF.